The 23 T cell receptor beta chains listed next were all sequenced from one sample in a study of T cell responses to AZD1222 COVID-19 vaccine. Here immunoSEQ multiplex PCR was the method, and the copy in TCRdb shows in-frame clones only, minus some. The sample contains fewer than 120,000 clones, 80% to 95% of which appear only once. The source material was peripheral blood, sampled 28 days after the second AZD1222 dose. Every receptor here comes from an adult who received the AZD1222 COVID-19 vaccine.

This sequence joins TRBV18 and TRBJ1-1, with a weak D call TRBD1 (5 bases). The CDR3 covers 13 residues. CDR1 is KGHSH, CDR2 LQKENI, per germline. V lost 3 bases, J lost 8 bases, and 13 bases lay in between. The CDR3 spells CASSPGGTEEAFF. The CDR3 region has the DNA TGTGCCAGCTCACCGGGGGGGACGGAGGAAGCTTTCTTT.

CDR3 coding DNA: TGTGCCAGCTCACCACCTCTGACGGAGACCCAGTACTTC. Residues: CASSPPLTETQYF. This chain uses TRBV18 with TRBJ2-5; D unresolved. Germline loops: CDR1 KGHSH, CDR2 LQKENI. V was pared by 0 bases and J by 5 bases, with 7 bases between. The CDR3 consists of 13 residues.

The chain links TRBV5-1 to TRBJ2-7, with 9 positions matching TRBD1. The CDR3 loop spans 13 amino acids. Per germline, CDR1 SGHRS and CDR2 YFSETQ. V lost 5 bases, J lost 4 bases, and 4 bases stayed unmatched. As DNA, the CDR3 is TGCGCCAGCAGACATGACAGGGGGTACGAGCAGTACTTC. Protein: CASRHDRGYEQYF.

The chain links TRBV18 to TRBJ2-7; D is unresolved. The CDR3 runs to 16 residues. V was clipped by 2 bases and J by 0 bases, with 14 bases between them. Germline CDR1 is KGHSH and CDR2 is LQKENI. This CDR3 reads CASSPTVTAASYEQYF. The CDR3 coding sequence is TGTGCCAGCTCACCAACAGTGACCGCGGCCTCCTACGAGCAGTACTTC.

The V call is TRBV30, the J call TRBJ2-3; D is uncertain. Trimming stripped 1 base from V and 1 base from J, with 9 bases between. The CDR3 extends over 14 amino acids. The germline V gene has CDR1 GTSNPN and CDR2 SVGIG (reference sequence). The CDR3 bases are TGTGCCTGGAGTGAAACTGCGGGCACAGATACGCAGTATTTT. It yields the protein CAWSETAGTDTQYF.

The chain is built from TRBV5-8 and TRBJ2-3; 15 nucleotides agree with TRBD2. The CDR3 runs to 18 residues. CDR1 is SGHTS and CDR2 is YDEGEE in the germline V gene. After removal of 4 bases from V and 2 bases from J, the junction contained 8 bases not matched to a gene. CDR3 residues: CASSLGLAGGPITDTQYF. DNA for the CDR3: TGTGCCAGCAGCCTGGGACTAGCGGGGGGCCCTATCACAGATACGCAGTATTTT.

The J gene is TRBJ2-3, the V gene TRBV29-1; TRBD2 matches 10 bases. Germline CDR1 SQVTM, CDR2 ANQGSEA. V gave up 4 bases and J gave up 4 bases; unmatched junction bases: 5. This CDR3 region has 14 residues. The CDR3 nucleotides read TGCAGCGTTGCTGTAGCGGGGGGCGCAGATACGCAGTATTTT. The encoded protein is CSVAVAGGADTQYF.

The CDR3 loop reads CASSQTDLNTEAFF. CDR3 bases: TGTGCCAGCAGTCAGACAGATTTGAACACTGAAGCTTTCTTT. The J gene is TRBJ1-1, the V gene TRBV2; a weak D match, TRBD1 (5 bases). Germline CDR1 and CDR2: SNHLY and FYNNEI. Trimming stripped 5 bases from V and 0 bases from J, with 10 bases between. CDR3 length: 14 amino acids.

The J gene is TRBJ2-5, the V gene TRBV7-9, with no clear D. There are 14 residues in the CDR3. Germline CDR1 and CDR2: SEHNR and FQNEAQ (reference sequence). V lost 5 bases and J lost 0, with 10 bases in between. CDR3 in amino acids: CASSTYANQETQYF. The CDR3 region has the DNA TGTGCCAGCAGCACGTACGCGAACCAAGAGACCCAGTACTTC.

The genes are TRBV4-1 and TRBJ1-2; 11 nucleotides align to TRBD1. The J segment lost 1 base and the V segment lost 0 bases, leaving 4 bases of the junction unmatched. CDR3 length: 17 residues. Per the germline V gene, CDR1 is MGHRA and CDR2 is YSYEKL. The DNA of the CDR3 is TGCGCCAGCAGCCAAGAGTGGGACAGGGGGGTTAACTATGGCTACACCTTC. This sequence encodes CASSQEWDRGVNYGYTF.

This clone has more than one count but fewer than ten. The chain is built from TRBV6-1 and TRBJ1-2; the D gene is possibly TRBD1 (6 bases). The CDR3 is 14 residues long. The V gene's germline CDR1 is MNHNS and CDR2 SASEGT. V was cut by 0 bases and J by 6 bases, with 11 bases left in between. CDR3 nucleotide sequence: TGTGCCAGCAGTGAAGCAGGGGGGGCGGATGGCTACACCTTC. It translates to CASSEAGGADGYTF.

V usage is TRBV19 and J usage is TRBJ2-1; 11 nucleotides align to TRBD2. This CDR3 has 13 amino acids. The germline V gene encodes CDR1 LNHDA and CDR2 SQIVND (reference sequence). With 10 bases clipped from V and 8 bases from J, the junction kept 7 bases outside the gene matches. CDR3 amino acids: CATPTSGVHEQFF. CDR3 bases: TGTGCCACCCCGACTAGCGGGGTTCATGAGCAGTTCTTC.

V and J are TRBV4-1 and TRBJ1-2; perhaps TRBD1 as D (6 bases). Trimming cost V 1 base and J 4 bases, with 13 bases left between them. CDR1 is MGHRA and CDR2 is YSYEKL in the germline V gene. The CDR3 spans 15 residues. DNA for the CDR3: TGCGCCAGCAGCCAAGCAAGGGACACCTTCTATGGCTACACCTTC. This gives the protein CASSQARDTFYGYTF.

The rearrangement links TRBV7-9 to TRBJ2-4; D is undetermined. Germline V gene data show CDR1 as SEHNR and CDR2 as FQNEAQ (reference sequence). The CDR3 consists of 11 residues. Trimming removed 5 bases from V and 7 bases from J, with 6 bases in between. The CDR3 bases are TGTGCCAGCAGCCTAGGGAACATTCAGTACTTC. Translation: CASSLGNIQYF.

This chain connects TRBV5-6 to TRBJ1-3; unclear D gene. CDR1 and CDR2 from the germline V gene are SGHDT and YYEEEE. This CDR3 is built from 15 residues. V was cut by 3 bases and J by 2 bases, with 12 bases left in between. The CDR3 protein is CASSSLSNPGNTIYF. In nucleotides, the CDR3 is TGTGCCAGCAGCTCCCTATCGAACCCTGGAAACACCATATATTTT. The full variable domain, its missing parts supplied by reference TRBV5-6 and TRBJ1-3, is DAGVTQSPTHLIKTRGQQVTLRCSPKSGHDTVSWYQQALGQGPQFIFQYYEEEERQRGNFPDRFSGHQFPNYSSELNVNALLLGDSALYLCASSSLSNPGNTIYFGEGSWLTVV.

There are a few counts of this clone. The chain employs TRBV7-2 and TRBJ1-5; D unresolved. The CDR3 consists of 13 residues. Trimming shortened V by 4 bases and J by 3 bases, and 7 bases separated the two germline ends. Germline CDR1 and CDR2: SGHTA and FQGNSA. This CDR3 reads CASSSQPNQPQHF. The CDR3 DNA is TGTGCCAGCAGCTCCCAGCCCAATCAGCCCCAGCATTTT.

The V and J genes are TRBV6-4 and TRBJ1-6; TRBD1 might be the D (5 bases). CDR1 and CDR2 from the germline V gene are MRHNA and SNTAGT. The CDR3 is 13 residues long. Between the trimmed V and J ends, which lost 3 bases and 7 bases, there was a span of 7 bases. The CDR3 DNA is TGTGCCAGCAGTGAAGAGGGGAATTCACCCCTCCACTTT. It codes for CASSEEGNSPLHF.

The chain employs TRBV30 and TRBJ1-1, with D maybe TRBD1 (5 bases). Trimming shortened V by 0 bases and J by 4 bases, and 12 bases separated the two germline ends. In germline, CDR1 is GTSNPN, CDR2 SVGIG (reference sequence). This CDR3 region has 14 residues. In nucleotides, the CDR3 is TGTGCCTGGAGTGTAGGGCTCCAGGGCACTGAAGCTTTCTTT. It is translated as CAWSVGLQGTEAFF. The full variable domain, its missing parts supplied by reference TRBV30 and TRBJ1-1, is SQTIHQWPATLVQPVGSPLSLECTVEGTSNPNLYWYRQAAGRGLQLLFYSVGIGQISSEVPQNLSASRPQDRQFILSSKKLLLSDSGFYLCAWSVGLQGTEAFFGQGTRLTVV.

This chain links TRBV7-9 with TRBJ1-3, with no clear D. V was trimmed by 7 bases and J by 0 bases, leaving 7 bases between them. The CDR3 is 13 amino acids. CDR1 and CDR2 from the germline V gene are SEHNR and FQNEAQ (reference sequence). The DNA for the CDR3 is TGTGCCAGCATAGGTGTCTCTGGAAACACCATATATTTT. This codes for CASIGVSGNTIYF.

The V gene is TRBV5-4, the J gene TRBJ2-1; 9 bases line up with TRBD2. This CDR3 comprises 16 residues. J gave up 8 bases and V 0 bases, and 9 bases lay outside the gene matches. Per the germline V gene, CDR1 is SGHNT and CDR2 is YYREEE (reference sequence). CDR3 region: CASSLVVAGAGDEQFF. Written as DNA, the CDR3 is TGTGCCAGCAGCTTGGTGGTAGCGGGGGCCGGGGATGAGCAGTTCTTC.

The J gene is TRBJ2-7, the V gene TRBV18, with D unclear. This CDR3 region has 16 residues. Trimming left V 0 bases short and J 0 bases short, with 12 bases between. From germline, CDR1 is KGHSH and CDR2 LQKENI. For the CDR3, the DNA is TGTGCCAGCTCACCACCCGGCCCTAGGAGCTCCTACGAGCAGTACTTC. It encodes CASSPPGPRSSYEQYF.

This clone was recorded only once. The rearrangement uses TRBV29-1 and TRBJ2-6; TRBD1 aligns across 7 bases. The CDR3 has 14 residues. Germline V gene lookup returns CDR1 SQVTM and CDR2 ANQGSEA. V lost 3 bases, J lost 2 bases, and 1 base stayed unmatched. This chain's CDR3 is CSVDTGAGANVLTF. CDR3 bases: TGCAGCGTTGATACAGGGGCTGGGGCCAACGTCCTGACTTTC.

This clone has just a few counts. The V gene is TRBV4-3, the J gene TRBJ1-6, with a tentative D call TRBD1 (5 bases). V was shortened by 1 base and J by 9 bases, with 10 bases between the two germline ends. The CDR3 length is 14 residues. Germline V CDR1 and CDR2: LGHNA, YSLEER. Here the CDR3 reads CASSQGQGGSPLHF. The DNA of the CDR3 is TGCGCCAGCAGCCAAGGTCAGGGAGGTTCACCCCTCCACTTT.